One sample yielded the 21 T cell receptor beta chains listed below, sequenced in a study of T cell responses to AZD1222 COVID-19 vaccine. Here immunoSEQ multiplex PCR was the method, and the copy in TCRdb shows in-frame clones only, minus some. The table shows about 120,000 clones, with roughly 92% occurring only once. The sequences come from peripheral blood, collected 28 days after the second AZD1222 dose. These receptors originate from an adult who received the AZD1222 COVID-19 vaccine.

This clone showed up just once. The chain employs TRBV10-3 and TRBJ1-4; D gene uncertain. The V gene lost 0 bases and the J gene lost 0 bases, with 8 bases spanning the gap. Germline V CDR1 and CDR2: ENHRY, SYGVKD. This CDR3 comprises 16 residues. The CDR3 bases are TGTGCCATCAGTGAGTCGATCGGGGCAACTAATGAAAAACTGTTTTTT. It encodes CAISESIGATNEKLFF.

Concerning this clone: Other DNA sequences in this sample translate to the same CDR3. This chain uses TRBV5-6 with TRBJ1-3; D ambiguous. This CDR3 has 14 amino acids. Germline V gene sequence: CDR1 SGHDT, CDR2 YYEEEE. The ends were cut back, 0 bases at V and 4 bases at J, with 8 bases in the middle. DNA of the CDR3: TGTGCCAGCAGCTTGGGTAACAGCGGAAACACCATATATTTT. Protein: CASSLGNSGNTIYF.

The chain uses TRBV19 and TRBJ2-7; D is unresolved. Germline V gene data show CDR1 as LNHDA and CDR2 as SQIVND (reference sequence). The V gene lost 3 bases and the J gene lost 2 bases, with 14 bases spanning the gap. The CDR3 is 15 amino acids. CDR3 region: CASSISPGYAYEQYF. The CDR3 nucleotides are TGTGCCAGTAGTATCTCGCCAGGCTACGCCTACGAGCAGTACTTC.

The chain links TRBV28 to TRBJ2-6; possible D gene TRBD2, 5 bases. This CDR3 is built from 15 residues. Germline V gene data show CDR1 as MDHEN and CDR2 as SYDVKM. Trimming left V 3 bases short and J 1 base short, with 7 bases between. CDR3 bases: TGTGCCAGCAGTTTGCGGGTTTCTGGGGCCAACGTCCTGACTTTC. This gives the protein CASSLRVSGANVLTF.

The CDR3 loop reads CASSLEGPNGQYF. In DNA form, the CDR3 reads TGTGCCAGCAGCTTAGAGGGCCCGAATGGGCAGTACTTC. The chain couples TRBV7-9 to TRBJ2-7, with D unresolved. Trimming left V 1 base short and J 9 bases short, with 13 bases between. CDR1 and CDR2 from the germline V gene are SEHNR and FQNEAQ (reference sequence). The CDR3 sequence is 13 residues long.

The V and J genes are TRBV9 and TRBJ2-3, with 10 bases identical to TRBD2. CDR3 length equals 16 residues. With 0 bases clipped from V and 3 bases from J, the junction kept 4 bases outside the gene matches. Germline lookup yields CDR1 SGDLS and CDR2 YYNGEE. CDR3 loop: CASSVASGRGTDTQYF. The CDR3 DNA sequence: TGTGCCAGCAGCGTAGCTAGCGGGAGAGGGACAGATACGCAGTATTTT.

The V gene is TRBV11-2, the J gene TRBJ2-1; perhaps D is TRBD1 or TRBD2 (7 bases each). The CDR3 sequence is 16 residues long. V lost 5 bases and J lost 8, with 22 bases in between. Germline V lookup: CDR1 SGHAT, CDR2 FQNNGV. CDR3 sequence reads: CASSHASGGASDEQFF. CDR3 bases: TGTGCCAGCAGCCACGCCTCAGGGGGGGCTAGCGATGAGCAGTTCTTC.

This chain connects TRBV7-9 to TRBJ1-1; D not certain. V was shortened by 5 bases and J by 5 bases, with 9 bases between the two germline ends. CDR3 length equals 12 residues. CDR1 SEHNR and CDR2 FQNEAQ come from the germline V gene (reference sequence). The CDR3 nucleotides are TGTGCCAGCAGCAACCAGAGGACTGAAGCTTTCTTT. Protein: CASSNQRTEAFF.

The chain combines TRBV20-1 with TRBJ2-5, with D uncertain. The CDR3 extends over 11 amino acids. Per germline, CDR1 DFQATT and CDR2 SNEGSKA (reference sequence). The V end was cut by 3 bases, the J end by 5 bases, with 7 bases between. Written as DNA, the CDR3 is TGCAGTGCTAGTAGCCCCGAGACCCAGTACTTC. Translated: CSASSPETQYF.

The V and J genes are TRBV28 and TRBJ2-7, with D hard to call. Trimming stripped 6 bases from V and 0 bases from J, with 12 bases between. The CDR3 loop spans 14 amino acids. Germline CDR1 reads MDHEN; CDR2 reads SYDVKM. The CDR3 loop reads CASSPDPSSYEQYF. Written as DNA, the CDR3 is TGTGCCAGCAGCCCGGACCCGAGCTCCTACGAGCAGTACTTC.

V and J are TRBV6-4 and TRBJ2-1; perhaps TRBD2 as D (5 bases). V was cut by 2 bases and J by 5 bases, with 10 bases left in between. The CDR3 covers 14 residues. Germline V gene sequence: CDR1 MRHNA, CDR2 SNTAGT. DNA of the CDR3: TGTGCCAGCAGTGACGGAGGCCCTAACAATGAGCAGTTCTTC. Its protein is CASSDGGPNNEQFF.

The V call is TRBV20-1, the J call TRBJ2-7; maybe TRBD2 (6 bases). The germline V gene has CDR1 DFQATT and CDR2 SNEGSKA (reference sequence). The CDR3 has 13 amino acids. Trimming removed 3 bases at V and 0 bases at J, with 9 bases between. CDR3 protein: CSASGGSSYEQYF. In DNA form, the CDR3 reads TGCAGTGCTAGTGGGGGGAGCTCCTACGAGCAGTACTTC.

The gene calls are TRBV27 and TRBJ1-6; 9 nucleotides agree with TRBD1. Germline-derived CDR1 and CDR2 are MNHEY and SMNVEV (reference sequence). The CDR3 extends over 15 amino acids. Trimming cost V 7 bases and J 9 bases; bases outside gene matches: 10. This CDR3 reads CASKRDRATTSPLHF. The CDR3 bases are TGTGCCAGCAAGCGGGACAGGGCCACAACTTCACCCCTCCACTTT.

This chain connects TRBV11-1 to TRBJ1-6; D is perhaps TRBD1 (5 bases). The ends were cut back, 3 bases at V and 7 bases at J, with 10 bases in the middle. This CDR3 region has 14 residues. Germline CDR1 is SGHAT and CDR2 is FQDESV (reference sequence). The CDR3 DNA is TGTGCCAGCAGCTTGGGGCACTACAATTCACCCCTCCACTTT. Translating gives CASSLGHYNSPLHF.

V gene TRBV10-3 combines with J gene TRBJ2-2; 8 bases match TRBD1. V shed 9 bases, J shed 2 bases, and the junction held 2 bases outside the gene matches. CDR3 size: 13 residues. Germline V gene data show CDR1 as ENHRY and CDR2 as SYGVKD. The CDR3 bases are TGTGCCATAGGGACAGGAAACACCGGGGAGCTGTTTTTT. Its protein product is CAIGTGNTGELFF.

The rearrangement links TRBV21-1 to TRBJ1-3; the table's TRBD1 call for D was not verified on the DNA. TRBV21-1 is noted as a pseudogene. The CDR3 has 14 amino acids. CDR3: CASSKARGGNTIYF. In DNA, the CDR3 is TGTGCCAGCAGCAAAGCCAGGGGTGGAAACACCATATATTTT.

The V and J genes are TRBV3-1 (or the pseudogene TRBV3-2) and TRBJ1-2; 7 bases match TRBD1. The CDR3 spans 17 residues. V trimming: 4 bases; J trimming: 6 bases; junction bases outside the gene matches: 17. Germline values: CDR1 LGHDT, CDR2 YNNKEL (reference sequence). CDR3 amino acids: CASSPTLGQAASDGYTF. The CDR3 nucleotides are TGTGCCAGCAGCCCCACGCTAGGACAGGCGGCTTCGGATGGCTACACCTTC.

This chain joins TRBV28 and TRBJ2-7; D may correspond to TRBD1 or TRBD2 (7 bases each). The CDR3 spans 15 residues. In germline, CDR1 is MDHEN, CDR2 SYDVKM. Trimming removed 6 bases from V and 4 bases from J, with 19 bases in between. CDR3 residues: CASSRGQRDRYEQYF. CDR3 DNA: TGTGCCAGCAGCCGGGGACAGCGGGACCGGTACGAGCAGTACTTC.

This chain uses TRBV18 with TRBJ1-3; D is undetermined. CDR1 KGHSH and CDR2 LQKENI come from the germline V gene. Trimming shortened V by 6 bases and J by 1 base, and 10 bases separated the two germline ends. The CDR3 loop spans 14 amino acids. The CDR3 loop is CASSIDRSGNTIYF. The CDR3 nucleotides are TGTGCCAGCTCCATAGATCGATCTGGAAACACCATATATTTT.

CDR3 in amino acids: CAISRPGQGAYNEQFF. The DNA for the CDR3 is TGTGCCATCAGTAGACCGGGACAGGGCGCCTACAATGAGCAGTTCTTC. The chain uses TRBV10-3 and TRBJ2-1, with 9 bases matching TRBD1. Germline CDR1 reads ENHRY; CDR2 reads SYGVKD. Trimming took 5 bases from V and 2 from J; bases not matched to a gene: 7. This CDR3 spans 16 amino acids.

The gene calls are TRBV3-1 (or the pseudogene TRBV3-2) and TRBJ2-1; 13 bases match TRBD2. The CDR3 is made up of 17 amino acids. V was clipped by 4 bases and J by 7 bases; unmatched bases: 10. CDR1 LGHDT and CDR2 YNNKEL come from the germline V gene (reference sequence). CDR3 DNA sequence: TGTGCCAGCAGCCCGGGACTAGCGGGGACAGAGGGGAATGAGCAGTTCTTC. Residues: CASSPGLAGTEGNEQFF.